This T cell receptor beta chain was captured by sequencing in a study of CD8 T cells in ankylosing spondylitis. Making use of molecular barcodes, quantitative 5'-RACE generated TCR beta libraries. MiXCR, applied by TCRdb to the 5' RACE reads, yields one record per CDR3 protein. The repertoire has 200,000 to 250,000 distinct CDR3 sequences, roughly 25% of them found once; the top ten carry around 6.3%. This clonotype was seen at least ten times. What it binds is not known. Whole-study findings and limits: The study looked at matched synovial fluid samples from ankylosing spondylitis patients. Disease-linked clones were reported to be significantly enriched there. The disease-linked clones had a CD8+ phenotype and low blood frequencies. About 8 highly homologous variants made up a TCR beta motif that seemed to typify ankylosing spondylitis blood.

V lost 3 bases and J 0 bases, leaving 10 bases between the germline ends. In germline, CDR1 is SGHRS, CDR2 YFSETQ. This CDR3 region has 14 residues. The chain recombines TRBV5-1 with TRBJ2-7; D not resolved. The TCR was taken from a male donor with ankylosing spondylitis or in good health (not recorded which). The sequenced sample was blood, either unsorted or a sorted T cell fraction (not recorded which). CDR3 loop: CASSYDTSSYEQYF. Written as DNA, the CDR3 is TGCGCCAGCAGCTACGACACGAGCTCCTACGAGCAGTACTTC.